This TCR beta chain was sequenced in a study of blood T cell repertoires in COVID-19. Germline lookup yields CDR1 LGHNT and CDR2 FRNRAP. V was trimmed by 2 bases and J by 5 bases, leaving 11 bases between them. The CDR3 is made up of 14 amino acids. In the source study's methods: Reference gene primer amplification gave estimated nucleated cell counts. Clones were read by immunoSEQ multiplex PCR, and TCRdb kept only the in-frame ones, dropping some. V and J calls and clone size are copied from that table; D and trimming were computed from the DNA. Of roughly 160,000 clones in the sample, around 90% were seen once.

Sequenced material: peripheral blood. The TCR comes from a young man with acute or convalescent COVID-19. The chain recombines TRBV12-5 with TRBJ2-3, with TRBD2 as a possible D gene (6 bases). The CDR3 coding sequence is TGTGCTAGTGGTTTGCGGCGGGGAGGAGATACGCAGTATTTT. Protein product: CASGLRRGGDTQYF.